The next 23 T cell receptor beta chains were all read from a single sample in a study of cytomegalovirus exposure and HLA in healthy donors. With 60 Vbeta and 13 Jbeta primers, the PCR was carried out. Produced via immunoSEQ multiplex PCR; TCRdb's table is partial and in-frame only. The sample lists 98,000 or so clones; over 60% were seen once. Material: PBMCs. These receptors originate from a female donor in good health and CMV-seronegative.

This rearrangement joins TRBV5-1 to TRBJ2-5, with TRBD2 matching over 14 bases. Germline lookup yields CDR1 SGHRS and CDR2 YFSETQ. The CDR3 is 16 residues long. J lost 4 bases, V lost 4 bases, and 6 bases had no gene match. The CDR3 DNA sequence: TGCGCCAGCAGCGCCGAAGGACTAGCGGGGGGAGAGACCCAGTACTTC. Encoded protein: CASSAEGLAGGETQYF.

V gene TRBV7-9 combines with J gene TRBJ2-7; D might be TRBD2 (6 bases). The V and J ends lost 3 bases and 0 bases respectively, with 9 bases between them. The CDR3 covers 14 residues. Germline-derived CDR1 and CDR2 are SEHNR and FQNEAQ (reference sequence). The CDR3 spells CASSFWDSSYEQYF. CDR3 coding DNA: TGTGCCAGCAGCTTTTGGGACTCCTCCTACGAGCAGTACTTC.

J is TRBJ1-1 and V is TRBV19; 7 positions agree with TRBD1. The CDR3 is 16 residues long. Germline V gene data show CDR1 as LNHDA and CDR2 as SQIVND (reference sequence). Germline trimming cut 1 base from V and 4 bases from J; bases unmatched to any gene: 9. The CDR3 nucleotides are TGTGCCAGTAGTATAGTTGGCAGGGGGGTCGGCACTGAAGCTTTCTTT. Protein sequence: CASSIVGRGVGTEAFF.

This chain connects TRBV4-1 to TRBJ1-2; D is uncertain. The CDR3 is 17 amino acids. Germline CDR1 and CDR2: MGHRA and YSYEKL. V lost 3 bases and J lost 4, with 21 bases in between. CDR3 coding DNA: TGCGCCAGCAGCCAGGCTCACTCTGACTCGGGTACCTATGGCTACACCTTC. It codes for CASSQAHSDSGTYGYTF.

The chain combines TRBV20-1 with TRBJ1-2, with D uncertain. The CDR3 is made up of 11 amino acids. Trimming took off 4 bases at V and 6 bases at J, with 9 bases between the two ends. From germline, CDR1 is DFQATT and CDR2 SNEGSKA (reference sequence). CDR3 sequence reads: CSAKPRDGYTF. The CDR3, as DNA: TGCAGTGCTAAACCGCGGGATGGCTACACCTTC.

The chain joins TRBV28 to TRBJ1-1, with D possibly being TRBD1 (5 bases). CDR3 length equals 16 residues. Per the germline V gene, CDR1 is MDHEN and CDR2 is SYDVKM. V was pared by 2 bases and J by 6 bases, with 19 bases between. DNA for the CDR3: TGTGCCAGCAGTTTAAGGTTTGCGGGGGGATTCTCTGAAGCTTTCTTT. It yields the protein CASSLRFAGGFSEAFF. Drawing the rest from reference TRBV28 and TRBJ1-1, the complete variable domain is DVKVTQSSRYLVKRTGEKVFLECVQDMDHENMFWYRQDPGLGLRLIYFSYDVKMKEKGDIPEGYSVSREKKERFSLILESASTNQTSMYLCASSLRFAGGFSEAFFGQGTRLTVV.

The genes are TRBV7-3 and TRBJ2-7; 9 positions match TRBD1. The J segment lost 2 bases and the V segment lost 5 bases, leaving 4 bases of the junction unmatched. There are 14 residues in the CDR3. Germline assignment: CDR1 SGHTA and CDR2 FQGTGA. CDR3 region: CASSPGTGTYEQYF. CDR3 sequence (DNA): TGTGCCAGCAGCCCCGGGACAGGGACCTACGAGCAGTACTTC.

The rearrangement links TRBV9 to TRBJ2-5; 15 bases align to TRBD2. This CDR3 contains 15 residues. Germline CDR1 is SGDLS and CDR2 is YYNGEE. With V trimmed by 2 bases and J by 5 bases, 1 base remained unmatched. The CDR3 nucleotides are TGTGCCAGCAGCGTCGGACTAGCGGGAGGGGAGACCCAGTACTTC. Translating it yields CASSVGLAGGETQYF.

V gene TRBV27 combines with J gene TRBJ2-1, with 8 bases identical to TRBD2. Germline CDR1 MNHEY, CDR2 SMNVEV (reference sequence). CDR3 length: 14 residues. Trimming at V came to 3 bases and at J to 6 bases, leaving 4 bases not matched to a gene. The DNA for the CDR3 is TGTGCCAGCAGTTTCAGCGGGAGCGTCAATGAGCAGTTCTTC. This codes for CASSFSGSVNEQFF.

CDR3 sequence reads: CASRGQGTNYGYTF. DNA of the CDR3: TGTGCCAGCAGGGGACAGGGAACTAACTATGGCTACACCTTC. The V call is TRBV2, the J call TRBJ1-2, with 9 bases that match TRBD1. The CDR3 consists of 14 residues. The germline V gene encodes CDR1 SNHLY and CDR2 FYNNEI. The V and J ends lost 6 bases and 0 bases, in that order; junction bases with no gene match: 2.

The chain links TRBV7-3 to TRBJ1-1; D uncertain. From germline, CDR1 is SGHTA and CDR2 FQGTGA. The CDR3 runs 13 residues. V shed 4 bases and J shed 6 bases, with 12 bases lying between them. In nucleotides, the CDR3 is TGTGCCAGCAGCTATACCCTCGAGGCTGAAGCTTTCTTT. It codes for CASSYTLEAEAFF.

This clone was detected a few times. The rearrangement links TRBV5-6 to TRBJ1-6; D gene uncertain. In germline, CDR1 is SGHDT, CDR2 YYEEEE. Between the trimmed V and J ends, which lost 0 bases and 4 bases, there was a span of 17 bases. The CDR3 sequence is 18 residues long. CDR3 region: CASSLEQSIYLYNSPLHF. The CDR3 DNA reads as TGTGCCAGCAGCTTGGAACAGTCGATCTACCTTTATAATTCACCCCTCCACTTT.

The chain links TRBV2 to TRBJ2-1; D is possibly TRBD2 (5 bases). CDR1 SNHLY and CDR2 FYNNEI come from the germline V gene. Trimming left V 6 bases short and J 2 bases short, with 11 bases between. This CDR3 is 14 amino acids long. The CDR3 is CASREDLAYNEQFF. The CDR3 DNA reads as TGTGCCAGCAGGGAGGACCTTGCCTACAATGAGCAGTTCTTC.

The chain employs TRBV5-4 and TRBJ2-1; TRBD1 is a possible D gene (5 bases). CDR1 is SGHNT and CDR2 is YYREEE in the germline V gene (reference sequence). Trimming shortened V by 0 bases and J by 4 bases, and 14 bases separated the two germline ends. The CDR3 sequence is 16 residues long. The CDR3 sequence: CASSLGGQGRYNEQFF. In DNA, the CDR3 is TGTGCCAGCAGCTTGGGGGGCCAAGGAAGATACAATGAGCAGTTCTTC. Full variable domain (remainder filled in from reference TRBV5-4 and TRBJ2-1): ETGVTQSPTHLIKTRGQQVTLRCSSQSGHNTVSWYQQALGQGPQFIFQYYREEENGRGNFPPRFSGLQFPNYSSELNVNALELDDSALYLCASSLGGQGRYNEQFFGPGTRLTVL.

This clone has only a few counts. The chain uses TRBV5-1 and TRBJ2-2; 7 bases match TRBD1. V lost 9 bases and J lost 0; bases outside the gene matches: 11. The germline gives CDR1 SGHRS, CDR2 YFSETQ. CDR3 size: 16 residues. CDR3 sequence reads: CATSSTGTANTGELFF. CDR3 coding DNA: TGCGCCACCTCATCCACCGGGACAGCGAACACCGGGGAGCTGTTTTTT.

This clone was found once. The chain employs TRBV4-3 and TRBJ1-1; a possible D gene is TRBD1 (6 bases). The CDR3 loop spans 14 amino acids. V gave up 0 bases and J gave up 5 bases, with 10 bases separating them. CDR1 LGHNA and CDR2 YSLEER come from the germline V gene. CDR3 bases: TGCGCCAGCAGCCAAGATCACAGGGTGACTGAAGCTTTCTTT. Its protein product is CASSQDHRVTEAFF.

The gene calls are TRBV9 and TRBJ1-1; no firm D call. The germline CDR1 and CDR2 sequences are SGDLS and YYNGEE. The V end lost 5 bases, the J end lost 2 bases, and 13 bases lay between the germline ends. The CDR3 spans 14 residues. Here the CDR3 DNA reads TGTGCCAGCAGTCGCTCGGGGTCTAACACTGAAGCTTTCTTT. Its translation is CASSRSGSNTEAFF.

The rearrangement uses TRBV28 and TRBJ2-4, with a tentative D call TRBD2 (6 bases). The CDR3 sequence is 20 residues long. The V end was cut by 5 bases, the J end by 0 bases, with 26 bases between. Germline assignment: CDR1 MDHEN and CDR2 SYDVKM. CDR3 region: CASSPPRGVYDTLAKNIQYF. CDR3 nucleotide sequence: TGTGCCAGCAGTCCCCCCCGCGGGGTATATGATACCTTAGCCAAAAACATTCAGTACTTC.

Comment on this clone: The same CDR3 is also encoded by other DNA sequences in this sample. The V call is TRBV5-1, the J call TRBJ1-5; D gene uncertain. Trimming stripped 0 bases from V and 0 bases from J, with 7 bases between. Germline CDR1 and CDR2: SGHRS and YFSETQ. The CDR3 is 15 residues long. CDR3 residues: CASSLEGDSNQPQHF. DNA for the CDR3: TGCGCCAGCAGCTTGGAAGGAGATAGCAATCAGCCCCAGCATTTT. Based on the CDR3 plus reference TRBV5-1 and TRBJ1-5, the full variable domain is KAGVTQTPRYLIKTRGQQVTLSCSPISGHRSVSWYQQTPGQGLQFLFEYFSETQRNKGNFPGRFSGRQFSNSRSEMNVSTLELGDSALYLCASSLEGDSNQPQHFGDGTRLSIL.

The chain recombines TRBV5-1 with TRBJ2-3, with 9 bases aligning to TRBD2. CDR3 length: 19 amino acids. The germline V gene encodes CDR1 SGHRS and CDR2 YFSETQ. After removal of 4 bases from V and 0 bases from J, the junction contained 15 bases not matched to a gene. For the CDR3, the DNA is TGCGCCAGCAGCCGCCGCTCTAGCGGGACGGGTATGAGCACAGATACGCAGTATTTT. It translates to CASSRRSSGTGMSTDTQYF. Filled out from reference TRBV5-1 and TRBJ2-3, the complete variable domain reads KAGVTQTPRYLIKTRGQQVTLSCSPISGHRSVSWYQQTPGQGLQFLFEYFSETQRNKGNFPGRFSGRQFSNSRSEMNVSTLELGDSALYLCASSRRSSGTGMSTDTQYFGPGTRLTVL.

This chain links TRBV11-2 with TRBJ2-3; 7 bases fit TRBD2. The junction had 15 bases not matched to a gene; V was cut back by 10 bases and J by 8 bases. The germline gives CDR1 SGHAT, CDR2 FQNNGV. This CDR3 has 14 amino acids. CDR3 coding DNA: TGTGCCACCGCTAGACAGCGGGGCACTCCTACGCAGTATTTT. Translation gives CATARQRGTPTQYF.

The chain has TRBV7-6 and TRBJ2-3; TRBD2 matches at 8 bases. The J segment lost 2 bases and the V segment lost 1 base, leaving 11 bases of the junction unmatched. The CDR3 has 18 residues. CDR1 and CDR2 from the germline V gene are SGHVS and FNYEAQ. CDR3 DNA sequence: TGTGCCAGCAGCTTAGGACTGACTGGACTAGCCGTCACAGATACGCAGTATTTT. Its protein is CASSLGLTGLAVTDTQYF.

This clone came up once. V is TRBV4-1 and J is TRBJ2-7, with 8 bases fitting TRBD2. Germline CDR1 MGHRA, CDR2 YSYEKL. V lost 0 bases and J lost 0; bases outside the gene matches: 4. This CDR3 region has 16 residues. The CDR3: CASSQDSGGSSYEQYF. The CDR3 DNA reads TGCGCCAGCAGCCAAGATTCGGGGGGGAGCTCCTACGAGCAGTACTTC.